The entry below describes one T cell receptor beta chain. Its matching antigen is unknown. Since a much larger clone is just one base distant, this may be a read error. The sample belongs to a study of molecular identifiers for immune sequencing clone quantification. TCRdb reprocessed the PCR reads with MiXCR, giving one entry per CDR3 protein. This sample has about 100,000 distinct CDR3 sequences, with 35% to 40% found just once. Study-level results: Sharing of a barcode by identical TCR molecules could cause highly expanded clone sizes to be underestimated. Jurkat TCR RNA that was spiked in from one cell was reportedly detectable among 950,000 to 1,000,000 naive cells. Clones exceeding 20 RNA copies carried over 98% of effector molecules but under 1% of naive-cell molecules.

CDR1 is LGHNA, CDR2 YSLEER, per germline. Trimming took off 1 base at V and 3 bases at J, with 12 bases between the two ends. This CDR3 is built from 15 residues. The V call is TRBV4-3, the J call TRBJ1-1; no definite D call. The specimen sequenced was naive CD8+ T cells from blood, with Jurkat cell RNA spiked in. The subset denotes: FACS-sorted CD8+CD4-CCR7+CD45RA+ naive T cells. This sequence originates from a human donor in good health. Some libraries in this study had Jurkat cell RNA spiked in. The CDR3 loop reads CASSQGPNSYTEAFF. CDR3 in DNA: TGCGCCAGCAGCCAAGGTCCGAACTCCTACACTGAAGCTTTCTTT.